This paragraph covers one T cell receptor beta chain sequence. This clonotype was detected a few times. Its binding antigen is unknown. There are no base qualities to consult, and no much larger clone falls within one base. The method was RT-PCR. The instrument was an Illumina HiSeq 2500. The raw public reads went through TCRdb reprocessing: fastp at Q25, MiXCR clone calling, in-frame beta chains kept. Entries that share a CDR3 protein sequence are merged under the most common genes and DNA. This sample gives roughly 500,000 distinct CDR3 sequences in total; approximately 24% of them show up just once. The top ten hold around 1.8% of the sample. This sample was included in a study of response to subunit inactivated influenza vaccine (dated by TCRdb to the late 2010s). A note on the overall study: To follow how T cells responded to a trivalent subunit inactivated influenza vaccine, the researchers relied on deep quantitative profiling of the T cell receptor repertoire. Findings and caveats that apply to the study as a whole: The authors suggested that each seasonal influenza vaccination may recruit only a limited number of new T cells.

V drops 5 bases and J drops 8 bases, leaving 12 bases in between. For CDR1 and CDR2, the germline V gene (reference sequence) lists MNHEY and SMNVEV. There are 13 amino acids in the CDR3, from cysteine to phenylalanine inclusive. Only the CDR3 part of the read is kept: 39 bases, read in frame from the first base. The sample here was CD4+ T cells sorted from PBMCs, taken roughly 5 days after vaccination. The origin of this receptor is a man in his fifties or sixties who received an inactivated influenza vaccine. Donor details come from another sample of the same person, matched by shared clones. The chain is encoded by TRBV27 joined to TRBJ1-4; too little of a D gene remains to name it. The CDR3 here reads CASSQGDLEKLFF. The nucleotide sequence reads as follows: TGTGCCAGCAGTCAAGGAGACCTAGAAAAACTGTTTTTT.